These T cell receptor beta chains were read from a single sample in a study of T cell repertoires in cytomegalovirus infection. TCRdb analysed the reads with MiXCR anew, one entry per CDR3 protein. Of roughly 300,000 distinct CDR3 sequences in the sample, roughly 23% were seen once. The sample taken for sequencing was PBMCs. Source of these receptors: a human donor in good health (CMV status not recorded). Some clones in this sample may be carry-over from other donors' samples. Each CDR3 is given with its conserved first and last residue. The D gene is left open where the match is weak. Rows give clone size only sometimes, using once, few, many, or a class for an expanded clone.

>TRBD2|-|TRBJ2-2|TRBV4-3
CASSQDLRGANTGELFF
TGCGCCAGCAGCCAAGATCTTCGGGGGGCGAACACCGGGGAGCTGTTTTTT
>-|few|TRBJ1-5|TRBV20-1
CSARQMTGNQPQHF
TGCAGTGCTAGACAGATGACCGGCAATCAGCCCCAGCATTTT
>-|-|TRBJ2-1|TRBV6-1
CASRKRTSYNEQFF
TGTGCCAGCAGAAAGCGGACCTCCTACAATGAGCAGTTCTTC
>-|-|TRBJ1-2|TRBV7-2
CASSLEALGYGYTF
TGTGCCAGCAGCTTAGAGGCTCTCGGCTATGGCTACACCTTC
>-|few|TRBJ1-1|TRBV28
CASIGGNTEAFF
TGTGCCAGCATCGGAGGGAACACTGAAGCTTTCTTT
>TRBD1|few|TRBJ2-5|TRBV12-3/TRBV12-4
CASRNRDRGETQYF
TGTGCCAGCAGAAACCGGGACAGGGGGGAGACCCAGTACTTC
>TRBD1|-|TRBJ1-2|TRBV5-1
CASSLGGGTADGYTF
TGCGCCAGCAGCTTGGGGGGTGGGACAGCGGATGGCTACACCTTC
>TRBD1|few|TRBJ1-5|TRBV6-1
CASSELTGRGQPQHF
TGTGCCAGCAGTGAATTGACAGGGAGGGGTCAGCCCCAGCATTTT
>TRBD1|few|TRBJ2-5|TRBV20-1
CSPRRTGEETQYF
TGCAGTCCAAGACGGACAGGGGAAGAGACCCAGTACTTC
>TRBD1|-|TRBJ2-3|TRBV6-5
CASSPTGSTDTQYF
TGTGCCAGCAGTCCGACAGGGAGCACAGATACGCAGTATTTT
>-|many|TRBJ1-5|TRBV7-2
CASSSFGGNSNQPQHF
TGTGCCAGCAGCTCTTTCGGGGGAAATAGCAATCAGCCCCAGCATTTT
>-|few|TRBJ2-7|TRBV19
CASSFGLRLNYEQYF
TGTGCCAGTAGTTTCGGACTACGACTCAACTACGAGCAGTACTTC
>-|-|TRBJ1-1|TRBV15
CATSRDPGLNTKAFF
TGTGCCACCAGCAGAGATCCCGGACTCAACACTAAAGCTTTCTTT
>TRBD2|few|TRBJ2-1|TRBV18
CASSPPVSGRAHEQFF
TGTGCCAGCTCACCACCGGTTAGCGGGAGGGCCCATGAGCAGTTCTTC
>-|few|TRBJ2-7|TRBV2
CASSDRTYSYEQYF
TGTGCCAGCAGTGACAGGACTTACTCCTACGAGCAGTACTTC
>TRBD1|many|TRBJ2-5|TRBV4-1
CASSRDRDETQYF
TGCGCCAGCAGCCGGGACAGGGACGAGACCCAGTACTTC
>-|many|TRBJ2-3|TRBV7-2
CASSLAGPGTDTQYF
TGTGCCAGCAGCTTAGCGGGTCCGGGCACAGATACGCAGTATTTT
>-|-|TRBJ2-6|TRBV28
CASTGTTVSSGANVLTF
TGTGCCAGCACCGGGACAACGGTGAGCTCTGGGGCCAACGTCCTGACTTTC
>TRBD1|many|TRBJ1-4|TRBV28
CASSLGSGGGEKLFF
TGTGCCAGCAGTTTAGGGTCAGGGGGCGGTGAAAAACTGTTTTTT
>-|-|TRBJ2-6|TRBV7-3
CASSLTRESGANVLTF
TGTGCCAGCAGCTTAACGCGCGAGTCTGGGGCCAACGTCCTGACTTTC
>-|-|TRBJ2-7|TRBV11-2
CASSLDITPLHEQYF
TGTGCCAGCAGCTTAGATATTACTCCCCTCCACGAGCAGTACTTC
>TRBD1|-|TRBJ1-1|TRBV20-1
CSAPLPRQGPRQGTEAFF
TGCAGTGCCCCACTACCTCGACAGGGGCCGCGGCAGGGGACTGAAGCTTTCTTT
>TRBD1|many|TRBJ2-5|TRBV7-2
CASSYVAGGRETQYF
TGTGCCAGCAGCTATGTTGCAGGGGGCAGAGAGACCCAGTACTTC
>-|-|TRBJ1-1|TRBV5-4
CASSPPDSFSNTEAFF
TGTGCCAGCAGCCCCCCCGACAGCTTCTCGAACACTGAAGCTTTCTTT
>-|-|TRBJ1-1|TRBV5-5
CASSPLGRINTEAFF
TGTGCCAGCAGCCCCCTTGGACGGATTAACACTGAAGCTTTCTTT
>-|-|TRBJ2-7|TRBV7-9
CASRPDFSYEQYF
TGTGCCAGCAGACCGGACTTCTCCTACGAGCAGTACTTC
>-|few|TRBJ2-5|TRBV29-1
CSVEGGAETQYF
TGCAGCGTTGAAGGGGGCGCCGAGACCCAGTACTTC
>-|-|TRBJ2-6|TRBV6-2/TRBV6-3
CASTPTGANVLTF
TGTGCCAGCACCCCGACGGGGGCCAACGTCCTGACTTTC
>-|-|TRBJ1-3|TRBV12-3/TRBV12-4
CASTYSSSGNTIYF
TGTGCCAGCACCTATTCCAGCTCTGGAAACACCATATATTTT
>-|few|TRBJ2-1|TRBV7-9
CASSLVLGQYNEQFF
TGTGCCAGCAGCTTAGTTCTAGGACAGTACAATGAGCAGTTCTTC
>-|-|TRBJ1-1|TRBV28
CASSSPRSGGETEAFF
TGTGCCAGCAGTTCCCCCCGGTCGGGTGGTGAGACTGAAGCTTTCTTT
>TRBD2|-|TRBJ2-3|TRBV5-1
CASSLGSGSDTDTQYF
TGCGCCAGCAGCTTGGGTAGCGGGAGTGATACAGATACGCAGTATTTT
>-|few|TRBJ1-2|TRBV6-5
CASSSTNQGNYYGYTF
TGTGCCAGCAGTTCCACGAACCAGGGCAACTACTATGGCTACACCTTC
>-|many|TRBJ1-1|TRBV12-3/TRBV12-4
CASIKTQGLLRVNTEAFF
TGTGCCAGCATTAAAACCCAGGGGCTCCTCCGGGTGAACACTGAAGCTTTCTTT
>-|few|TRBJ2-2|TRBV28
CASSWGANTGELFF
TGTGCCAGCAGTTGGGGAGCGAACACCGGGGAGCTGTTTTTT
>TRBD1|-|TRBJ1-5|TRBV5-1
CASSRDRGQPQHF
TGCGCCAGCAGCAGGGACAGGGGTCAGCCCCAGCATTTT
>TRBD1|few|TRBJ2-7|TRBV5-1
CASRTGTGAREQYF
TGCGCCAGCAGAACCGGGACAGGGGCAAGGGAGCAGTACTTC
>-|few|TRBJ1-2|TRBV4-1
CASSPLRQYGYTF
TGCGCCAGCAGCCCCCTCCGACAGTATGGCTACACCTTC
>-|few|TRBJ1-1|TRBV10-3
CAISERLRAEAFF
TGTGCCATCAGTGAAAGGTTACGGGCTGAAGCTTTCTTT
>TRBD1|-|TRBJ2-7|TRBV7-9
CASSPDGTGSGEQYF
TGTGCCAGCAGCCCGGACGGGACAGGGTCGGGCGAGCAGTACTTC
>TRBD1|-|TRBJ1-4|TRBV7-2
CASSVEGRGNEKLFF
TGTGCCAGCAGCGTAGAGGGCAGGGGGAATGAAAAACTGTTTTTT
>TRBD1|-|TRBJ2-7|TRBV25-1
CASSSTLGDSRIFEQYF
TGTGCCAGCAGCTCTACCTTGGGGGACAGCCGAATTTTCGAGCAGTACTTC
>-|-|TRBJ2-3|TRBV10-3
CAISDVRLPSTDTQYF
TGTGCCATCAGTGATGTGAGGCTCCCTAGCACAGATACGCAGTATTTT
>-|few|TRBJ2-5|TRBV7-2
CASSFLAYPSASGTQYF
TGTGCCAGCAGCTTCTTGGCTTACCCTAGCGCATCGGGGACCCAGTACTTC
>-|once|TRBJ2-6|TRBV19
CAAKRTATTGANVLTF
TGTGCCGCAAAACGGACAGCTACAACTGGGGCCAACGTCCTGACTTTC
>TRBD1|-|TRBJ2-7|TRBV6-6
CASRQGQFTYEQYF
TGTGCCAGCAGACAGGGACAGTTTACCTACGAGCAGTACTTC
>-|-|TRBJ2-5|TRBV7-3
CASSFPQGETQYF
TGTGCCAGCAGCTTTCCCCAGGGTGAGACCCAGTACTTC
>-|-|TRBJ2-5|TRBV7-3
CASSSPAQETQYF
TGTGCCAGCAGCTCACCCGCCCAAGAGACCCAGTACTTC